These 29 T cell receptor beta chains were sequenced from one sample in a study of blood T cell repertoires in COVID-19. Assay used: immunoSEQ multiplex PCR; TCRdb lists only in-frame clones, some missing. Among roughly 670,000 clones listed, 85% to 90% were seen once. The sample was peripheral blood. These receptors came from a woman aged 18-35 years with acute or convalescent COVID-19.

The V and J genes are TRBV3-1 (or the pseudogene TRBV3-2) and TRBJ2-5; no clear D gene. Between the trimmed V and J ends, which lost 4 bases and 5 bases, there was a span of 8 bases. This CDR3 contains 12 residues. Germline V CDR1 and CDR2: LGHDT, YNNKEL (reference sequence). The CDR3 region is CASSLLFETQYF. The CDR3 nucleotides are TGTGCCAGCAGCCTCCTGTTCGAGACCCAGTACTTC.

The table lists this clone with a few counts. J is TRBJ1-2 and V is TRBV5-6, with D maybe TRBD1 (6 bases). This CDR3 region has 13 residues. The V gene's germline CDR1 is SGHDT and CDR2 YYEEEE. V shed 4 bases and J shed 2 bases, with 9 bases lying between them. CDR3 sequence reads: CASSQDRNYGYTF. For the CDR3, the DNA is TGTGCCAGCAGCCAAGACAGGAACTATGGCTACACCTTC.

The gene calls are TRBV5-1 and TRBJ2-7; 10 bases are shared with TRBD2. Germline CDR1 and CDR2: SGHRS and YFSETQ. J gave up 0 bases and V 2 bases, and 8 bases lay outside the gene matches. The CDR3 totals 17 residues. CDR3 in DNA: TGCGCCAGCAGCTTAACCAGACTAGCGGGTAGCTCCTACGAGCAGTACTTC. Amino acids: CASSLTRLAGSSYEQYF.

J is TRBJ1-2 and V is TRBV2; D remains unclear. Germline V gives CDR1 SNHLY, CDR2 FYNNEI. V dropped 7 bases and J dropped 7 bases, with 16 bases sitting between them. The CDR3 consists of 13 residues. Here the CDR3 reads CASTIEGVSGYTF. The CDR3 bases are TGTGCCAGCACCATCGAGGGAGTCTCTGGCTACACCTTC.

This chain connects TRBV12-5 to TRBJ1-5; 7 positions match TRBD1. J gave up 7 bases and V 0 bases, and 6 bases lay outside the gene matches. Germline loops: CDR1 LGHNT, CDR2 FRNRAP. The CDR3 spans 15 residues. The CDR3 region has the DNA TGTGCTAGTGGTTTGGTGAACAGGGGATCACAGCCCCAGCATTTT. Translation gives CASGLVNRGSQPQHF. The entire variable domain, with the rest obtained from reference TRBV12-5 and TRBJ1-5, is as follows: DARVTQTPRHKVTEMGQEVTMRCQPILGHNTVFWYRQTMMQGLELLAYFRNRAPLDDSGMPKDRFSAEMPDATLATLKIQPSEPRDSAVYFCASGLVNRGSQPQHFGDGTRLSIL.

The chain links TRBV29-1 to TRBJ1-2; 7 positions match TRBD1. The V and J ends lost 3 bases and 2 bases, in that order; junction bases with no gene match: 9. The germline gives CDR1 SQVTM, CDR2 ANQGSEA. The CDR3 extends over 15 amino acids. The CDR3 DNA reads as TGCAGCGTTGAGGGGGGACAGTCGACGAACTATGGCTACACCTTC. This translates into CSVEGGQSTNYGYTF.

The rearrangement uses TRBV6-4 and TRBJ1-5; 8 nucleotides align to TRBD1. The CDR3 runs 15 residues. The germline V gene encodes CDR1 MRHNA and CDR2 SNTAGT. With V trimmed by 6 bases and J by 4 bases, 8 bases remained unmatched. The CDR3 bases are TGTGCCAGCAGCTCAGGGGGCCTGGGGAATCAGCCCCAGCATTTT. It codes for CASSSGGLGNQPQHF.

The rearrangement uses TRBV10-1 and TRBJ2-7; unclear D gene. The germline V gene has CDR1 WNHNN and CDR2 SYGVQD (reference sequence). Between the trimmed V and J ends, which lost 0 bases and 2 bases, there was a span of 17 bases. CDR3 length equals 17 residues. The CDR3 loop is CASSESNRPPIAYEQYF. The DNA of the CDR3 is TGCGCCAGCAGTGAGTCGAACCGCCCCCCTATCGCCTACGAGCAGTACTTC.

This rearrangement joins TRBV7-2 to TRBJ2-2; 7 bases fit TRBD2. The CDR3 has 15 residues. The V gene's germline CDR1 is SGHTA and CDR2 FQGNSA. The V gene end was trimmed by 3 bases and the J gene end by 7 bases; junction bases not matched to a gene: 8. The CDR3 sequence: CASSFSAGVDGELFF. The CDR3 nucleotides are TGTGCCAGCAGCTTTTCGGCGGGGGTGGACGGGGAGCTGTTTTTT. Full variable domain (rest looked up from reference TRBV7-2 and TRBJ2-2): GAGVSQSPSNKVTEKGKDVELRCDPISGHTALYWYRQSLGQGLEFLIYFQGNSAPDKSGLPSDRFSAERTGGSVSTLTIQRTQQEDSAVYLCASSFSAGVDGELFFGEGSRLTVL.

V gene TRBV6-5 combines with J gene TRBJ2-7; D is unclear. Per the germline V gene, CDR1 is MNHEY and CDR2 is SVGAGI. V was clipped by 0 bases and J by 1 base, with 13 bases between them. The length of the CDR3 is 16 residues. The CDR3 nucleotides are TGTGCCAGCAGTTACTCGATGACTTACCCATCCTACGAGCAGTACTTC. Encoded protein: CASSYSMTYPSYEQYF.

V usage is TRBV14 and J usage is TRBJ2-1; TRBD2 might be the D (6 bases). Germline CDR1 and CDR2: SGHDN and FVKESK. This CDR3 has 16 amino acids. Trimming removed 0 bases at V and 8 bases at J, with 17 bases between. CDR3 in DNA: TGTGCCAGCAGCCAAGATCCGGGGGACGGACACGATGAGCAGTTCTTC. Its translation: CASSQDPGDGHDEQFF.

This rearrangement joins TRBV25-1 to TRBJ2-5; TRBD1 aligns across 8 bases. The V and J ends lost 3 bases and 5 bases, in that order; junction bases with no gene match: 5. The CDR3 is made up of 14 amino acids. CDR1 MGHDK and CDR2 SYGVNS come from the germline V gene. CDR3 sequence: CASSDGQGLETQYF. In DNA, the CDR3 is TGTGCCAGCAGTGACGGACAGGGATTGGAGACCCAGTACTTC.

The chain carries TRBV5-6 and TRBJ2-1, with a weak D call TRBD1 (5 bases). The ends were cut back, 2 bases at V and 4 bases at J, with 10 bases in the middle. CDR1 and CDR2 (germline): SGHDT, YYEEEE. The CDR3 is 14 amino acids. The CDR3 spells CASSFQGGYNEQFF. The DNA for the CDR3 is TGTGCCAGCAGCTTCCAGGGTGGGTACAATGAGCAGTTCTTC. Looking up the rest from reference TRBV5-6 and TRBJ2-1 gives the full variable domain: DAGVTQSPTHLIKTRGQQVTLRCSPKSGHDTVSWYQQALGQGPQFIFQYYEEEERQRGNFPDRFSGHQFPNYSSELNVNALLLGDSALYLCASSFQGGYNEQFFGPGTRLTVL.

The chain is built from TRBV5-5 and TRBJ2-3; 9 positions match TRBD2. This CDR3 is built from 16 residues. From germline, CDR1 is SGHKS and CDR2 YYEKEE (reference sequence). J lost 5 bases, V lost 4 bases, and 11 bases had no gene match. In DNA form, the CDR3 reads TGTGCCAGCAGCATGGGTCGAGCGGGGGGCGGAGATACGCAGTATTTT. Amino acid sequence: CASSMGRAGGGDTQYF.

This sequence joins TRBV5-1 and TRBJ1-5; D ambiguous. Trimming took off 5 bases at V and 7 bases at J, with 13 bases between the two ends. CDR3 size: 13 residues. Germline lookup yields CDR1 SGHRS and CDR2 YFSETQ. The chain's CDR3 is CASRGSAGQPQHF. Written as DNA, the CDR3 is TGCGCCAGCAGAGGCTCCGCGGGGCAGCCCCAGCATTTT.

V usage is TRBV5-1 and J usage is TRBJ2-7; the match to TRBD1 covers 9 bases. The V gene end was trimmed by 4 bases and the J gene end by 6 bases; junction bases not matched to a gene: 11. Per the germline V gene, CDR1 is SGHRS and CDR2 is YFSETQ. The CDR3 has 15 residues. CDR3 in amino acids: CASSELGTGYFEQYF. The CDR3 bases are TGCGCCAGCAGCGAACTAGGGACAGGGTATTTCGAGCAGTACTTC.

This rearrangement joins TRBV27 to TRBJ1-2; D might be TRBD1 (5 bases). Trimming took 1 base from V and 0 from J, leaving 18 bases between them. In germline, CDR1 is MNHEY, CDR2 SMNVEV (reference sequence). The CDR3 length is 18 residues. DNA of the CDR3: TGTGCCAGCAGTTTATTGGGCGGGGCAGGGAAAGCTAACTATGGCTACACCTTC. Translating gives CASSLLGGAGKANYGYTF.

The V gene is TRBV2, the J gene TRBJ1-1; weak D call: TRBD1 (6 bases). This CDR3 contains 14 residues. Germline CDR1 is SNHLY and CDR2 is FYNNEI. V lost 4 bases and J lost 9, with 18 bases in between. The CDR3 sequence is CASSAVGGGQKAFF. The CDR3 bases are TGTGCCAGCAGTGCCGTGGGAGGGGGGCAAAAAGCTTTCTTT. The full variable domain, rest sourced from reference TRBV2 and TRBJ1-1, is EPEVTQTPSHQVTQMGQEVILRCVPISNHLYFYWYRQILGQKVEFLVSFYNNEISEKSEIFDDQFSVERPDGSNFTLKIRSTKLEDSAMYFCASSAVGGGQKAFFGQGTRLTVV.

The chain has TRBV7-2 and TRBJ2-1, with D hard to call. Trimming pared 3 bases from V and 4 bases from J, leaving 4 bases between. The length of the CDR3 is 12 residues. CDR1 and CDR2 from the germline V gene are SGHTA and FQGNSA. The CDR3 reads CASSLRYNEQFF. The CDR3 nucleotides read TGTGCCAGCAGCTTGCGGTACAATGAGCAGTTCTTC.

The chain is built from TRBV5-6 and TRBJ2-7; the match to TRBD1 covers 8 bases. V gave up 5 bases and J gave up 3 bases; unmatched junction bases: 4. The germline V gene has CDR1 SGHDT and CDR2 YYEEEE. The CDR3 loop spans 13 amino acids. In DNA, the CDR3 is TGTGCCAGCAGACAGGGGGGTTACTACGAGCAGTACTTC. This translates into CASRQGGYYEQYF.

The chain joins TRBV4-1 to TRBJ1-5; a weak D match, TRBD1 (5 bases). V shed 1 base and J shed 4 bases, with 8 bases lying between them. From germline, CDR1 is MGHRA and CDR2 YSYEKL. This CDR3 has 14 amino acids. CDR3 sequence: CASSQVGGNQPQHF. The CDR3 DNA sequence: TGCGCCAGCAGCCAAGTTGGGGGGAATCAGCCCCAGCATTTT.

The rearrangement links TRBV9 to TRBJ1-3, with TRBD1 matching over 8 bases. This CDR3 has 16 amino acids. J gave up 5 bases and V 4 bases, and 11 bases lay outside the gene matches. CDR1 SGDLS and CDR2 YYNGEE come from the germline V gene. The CDR3 region is CASSPKTGVERNTIYF. The CDR3 DNA follows: TGTGCCAGCAGCCCGAAGACAGGGGTGGAGAGAAACACCATATATTTT. Combining the CDR3 with reference TRBV9 and TRBJ1-3 gives the whole variable domain DSGVTQTPKHLITATGQRVTLRCSPRSGDLSVYWYQQSLDQGLQFLIQYYNGEERAKGNILERFSAQQFPDLHSELNLSSLELGDSALYFCASSPKTGVERNTIYFGEGSWLTVV.

The rearrangement uses TRBV5-4 and TRBJ1-1; 12 positions match TRBD1. The CDR3 is made up of 18 amino acids. With 4 bases clipped from V and 5 bases from J, the junction kept 15 bases outside the gene matches. From germline, CDR1 is SGHNT and CDR2 YYREEE (reference sequence). CDR3 loop: CASSPGTGGFRGGTEAFF. CDR3 sequence (DNA): TGTGCCAGCAGCCCCGGGACAGGGGGCTTTAGAGGGGGAACTGAAGCTTTCTTT.

The V call is TRBV5-4, the J call TRBJ2-7, with 8 positions matching TRBD1. This CDR3 contains 16 residues. CDR1 and CDR2 (germline): SGHNT, YYREEE (reference sequence). V dropped 0 bases and J dropped 4; count of bases not matched to a gene: 9. DNA of the CDR3: TGTGCCAGCAGCTTGGGTCTAGGACAGGGTAGATACGAGCAGTACTTC. This translates into CASSLGLGQGRYEQYF.

The gene calls are TRBV7-9 and TRBJ1-6; D is unresolved. The V gene lost 5 bases and the J gene lost 7 bases, with 15 bases spanning the gap. The germline CDR1 and CDR2 sequences are SEHNR and FQNEAQ (reference sequence). CDR3 length: 15 residues. In nucleotides, the CDR3 is TGTGCCAGCAGCCCCGCTGGAGGGCGAAATTCACCCCTCCACTTT. Its translation: CASSPAGGRNSPLHF.

The CDR3 DNA reads TGTGCCAGCTCACCACCGATGGGCCCTGAAGCTTTCTTT. Translating gives CASSPPMGPEAFF. This chain joins TRBV18 and TRBJ1-1; D is uncertain. V lost 0 bases, J lost 6 bases, and 8 bases lay in between. The CDR3 sequence is 13 residues long. Germline loops: CDR1 KGHSH, CDR2 LQKENI.

DNA for the CDR3: TGCGCCAGCAGCCAAGTCAATACAGGGGGGTGGGGAAACACCATATATTTT. This encodes CASSQVNTGGWGNTIYF. This chain links TRBV4-1 with TRBJ1-3, with TRBD1 matching 8 bases. V lost 1 base, J lost 4 bases, and 9 bases stayed unmatched. This CDR3 has 17 amino acids. Germline V gene sequence: CDR1 MGHRA, CDR2 YSYEKL.

The V call is TRBV6-5, the J call TRBJ1-3, with 7 bases lining up with TRBD1. The germline gives CDR1 MNHEY, CDR2 SVGAGI. The CDR3 is 13 residues long. The trim removed 6 bases at V and 1 base at J, leaving 0 bases unmatched. The CDR3 here is CASRTGSGNTIYF. CDR3 sequence (DNA): TGTGCCAGCAGGACAGGGTCTGGAAACACCATATATTTT.

J is TRBJ2-7 and V is TRBV24-1, with D possibly matching TRBD2 (6 bases). Germline-derived CDR1 and CDR2 are KGHDR and SFDVKD. Trimming took 7 bases from V and 5 from J, leaving 11 bases between them. This CDR3 is 12 amino acids long. The DNA for the CDR3 is TGTGCCACCAGGGGATGGAGGGACGAGCAGTACTTC. Protein sequence: CATRGWRDEQYF.